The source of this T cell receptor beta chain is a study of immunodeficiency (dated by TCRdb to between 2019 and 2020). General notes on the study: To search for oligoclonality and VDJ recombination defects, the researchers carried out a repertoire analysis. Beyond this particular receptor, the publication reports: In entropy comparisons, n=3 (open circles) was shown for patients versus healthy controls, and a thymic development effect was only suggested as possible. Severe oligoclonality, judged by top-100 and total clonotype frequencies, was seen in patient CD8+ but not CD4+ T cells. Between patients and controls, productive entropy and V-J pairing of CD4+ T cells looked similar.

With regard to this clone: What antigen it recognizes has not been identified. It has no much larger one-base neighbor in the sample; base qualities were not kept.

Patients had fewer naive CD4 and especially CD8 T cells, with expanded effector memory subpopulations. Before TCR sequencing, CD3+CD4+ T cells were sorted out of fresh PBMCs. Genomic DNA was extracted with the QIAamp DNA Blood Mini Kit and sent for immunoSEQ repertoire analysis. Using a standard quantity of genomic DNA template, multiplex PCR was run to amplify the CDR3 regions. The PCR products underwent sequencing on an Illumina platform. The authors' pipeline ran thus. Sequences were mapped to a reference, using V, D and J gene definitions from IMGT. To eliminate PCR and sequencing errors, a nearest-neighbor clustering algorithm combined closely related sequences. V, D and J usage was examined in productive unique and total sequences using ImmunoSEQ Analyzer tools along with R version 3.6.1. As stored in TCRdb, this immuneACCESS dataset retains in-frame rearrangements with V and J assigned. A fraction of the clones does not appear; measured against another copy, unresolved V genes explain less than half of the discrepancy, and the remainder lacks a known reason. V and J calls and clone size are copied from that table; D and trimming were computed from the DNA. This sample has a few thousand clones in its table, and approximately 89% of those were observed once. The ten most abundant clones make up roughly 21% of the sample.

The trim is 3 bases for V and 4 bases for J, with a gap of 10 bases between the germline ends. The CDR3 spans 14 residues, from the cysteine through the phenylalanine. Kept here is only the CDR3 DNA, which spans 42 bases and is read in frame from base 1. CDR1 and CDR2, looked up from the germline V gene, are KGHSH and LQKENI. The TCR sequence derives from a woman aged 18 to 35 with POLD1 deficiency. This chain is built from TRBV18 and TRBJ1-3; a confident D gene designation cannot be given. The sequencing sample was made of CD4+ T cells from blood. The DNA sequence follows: TGTGCCAGCTCACCGCCAGTTTTAGGAAACACCATATATTTT. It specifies CASSPPVLGNTIYF.